Following are 2 T cell receptor beta chains from one sample sequenced in a study of T-cell memory formation after mild COVID-19. TCRdb re-called the 5' RACE reads through MiXCR, storing one row per CDR3 protein. Of just under 350,000 distinct CDR3 sequences listed, around 13% are singletons. Sequences were obtained from PBMCs or a T cell subset sorted from them (not recorded which). All receptors come from a man aged 18 to 35 who had mild COVID-19 (a few samples of this study predate the infection). Cell type and time point are not known.

The chain uses TRBV5-1 and TRBJ1-4; TRBD1 is a possible D gene (6 bases). V was clipped by 0 bases and J by 8 bases, with 11 bases between them. Germline CDR1 and CDR2: SGHRS and YFSETQ. CDR3 length equals 14 residues. The CDR3 is CASSLGDTDEKLFF. The CDR3 DNA reads TGCGCCAGCAGCTTGGGGGACACTGACGAAAAACTGTTTTTT.

A few counts support this clonotype. The chain is built from TRBV6-2 or TRBV6-3 and TRBJ1-2; weak D call: TRBD1 (5 bases). This CDR3 has 14 amino acids. Germline V gene lookup returns CDR1 MNHEY and CDR2 SVGEGT. Trimming removed 2 bases at V and 6 bases at J, with 13 bases between. CDR3 sequence (DNA): TGTGCCAGCAGTTACCTTTTGGAGGGGAATGGCTACACCTTC. It yields the protein CASSYLLEGNGYTF.